The following is a TCR beta chain sequence with its context. Its specificity is not known. The germline CDR1 and CDR2 sequences are SGHVS and FNYEAQ. V was clipped by 6 bases and J by 7 bases; unmatched bases: 18. There are 17 residues in the CDR3. This specimen comes from a study of T cell therapy after organ transplantation. Study as a whole: A median of 1.92 x 10^8 CMV-specific T cells was infused in 2 to 6 doses. General study points: In nonresponders, large pretherapy expansions changed minimally after therapy.

Only in-frame clones appear in the TCRdb table, and some are missing; sequencing was by immunoSEQ multiplex PCR. Of around 50,000 clones in the sample, 94% were seen once. This rearrangement joins TRBV7-6 to TRBJ2-1; 7 bases are shared with TRBD2. This material consisted of CD8+ T cells from blood, taken before autologous CMV-specific T cell therapy. The source is a human patient who had received a solid organ transplant and had CMV disease. CDR3 sequence: CASRAQNRDYTVNEQFF. CDR3 coding DNA: TGTGCCAGCAGAGCACAAAATCGGGACTACACTGTAAATGAGCAGTTCTTC.